This T cell receptor (beta chain) was identified in a study of OX40 agonist ivuxolimab in advanced cancers. As for the study in general: Patients treated during dose escalation were battling hepatocellular carcinoma, melanoma, renal cell or head and neck cancer. People who had prior anti-PD-1, anti-PD-L1 or anti-CTLA-4 therapy could take part, and around 43% had some.

Germline V gene lookup returns CDR1 SNHLY and CDR2 FYNNEI. V dropped 8 bases and J dropped 7 bases, with 20 bases sitting between them. The CDR3 runs to 14 residues. Produced via immunoSEQ multiplex PCR; TCRdb's table is partial and in-frame only. Among almost 50,000 clones listed, around 80% were seen once. Regarding this clone: Its antigen remains unknown.

Study-wide findings and caveats: Dosing at 0.1 to 3.0 mg/kg was accompanied by clonal expansion of CD4+ and CD8+ blood T cells by week 6. Certain nonresponders likewise exhibited a low normalized T-cell clonal expansion.

The input for sequencing was CD4+ or CD8+ T cells sorted from blood, taken in a trial of the OX40 agonist ivuxolimab. This clonotype originated in an adult with an advanced solid tumor such as melanoma, head and neck, liver or kidney cancer. The J gene is TRBJ2-5, the V gene TRBV2; perhaps TRBD2 as D (6 bases). CDR3 nucleotide sequence: TGTGCCAGCGGGGAAGGCGGGTTCGGGGGGACCCAGTACTTC. This encodes CASGEGGFGGTQYF.